This T cell receptor (beta chain) was recovered during a study of PD-1 blockade in classical Hodgkin lymphoma. Libraries were prepared by immunoSEQ multiplex PCR; TCRdb keeps only in-frame clonotypes and omits some of them. The sample yields tens of thousands of clones, approximately 88% seen once. Per germline, CDR1 SNHLY and CDR2 FYNNEI. The CDR3 consists of 13 residues. The V gene lost 9 bases and the J gene lost 1 base, with 12 bases spanning the gap. Note on this clone: What it binds is not known.

General study points: Individuals who commenced nivolumab within less than 1 year of ASCT were excluded.

All patients relapsed after autologous stem cell transplantation, and brentuximab vedotin exposure varied. J is TRBJ2-5 and V is TRBV2; D is undetermined. The sequence was collected from a human donor with classical Hodgkin lymphoma. The sample consisted of peripheral blood mononuclear cells (PBMCs), taken at baseline. CDR3 DNA: TGTGCCAGTGAGGTCGGACGCCAAGAGACCCAGTACTTC. Amino acid sequence: CASEVGRQETQYF.